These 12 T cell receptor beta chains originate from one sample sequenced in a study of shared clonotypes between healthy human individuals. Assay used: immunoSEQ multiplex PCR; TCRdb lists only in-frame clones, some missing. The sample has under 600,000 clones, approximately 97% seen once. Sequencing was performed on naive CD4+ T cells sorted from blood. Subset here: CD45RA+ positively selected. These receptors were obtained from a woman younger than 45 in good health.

This CDR3 reads CAARRTGGSRGDTQYF. As DNA, the CDR3 is TGTGCCGCCCGCCGAACGGGCGGCTCCCGGGGAGATACGCAGTATTTT. The chain recombines TRBV19 with TRBJ2-3; D is possibly TRBD2 (5 bases). The germline CDR1 and CDR2 sequences are LNHDA and SQIVND (reference sequence). Trimming left V 11 bases short and J 5 bases short, with 26 bases between. This CDR3 has 16 amino acids. The variable domain in full, completed from reference TRBV19 and TRBJ2-3, reads DGGITQSPKYLFRKEGQNVTLSCEQNLNHDAMYWYRQDPGQGLRLIYYSQIVNDFQKGDIAEGYSVSREKKESFPLTVTSAQKNPTAFYLCAARRTGGSRGDTQYFGPGTRLTVL.

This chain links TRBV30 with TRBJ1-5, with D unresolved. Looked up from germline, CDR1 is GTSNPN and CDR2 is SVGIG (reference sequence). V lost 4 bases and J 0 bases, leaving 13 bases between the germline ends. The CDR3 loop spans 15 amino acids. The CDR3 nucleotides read TGTGCCTGGACCGATGGCCTCCTTAGCAATCAGCCCCAGCATTTT. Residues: CAWTDGLLSNQPQHF. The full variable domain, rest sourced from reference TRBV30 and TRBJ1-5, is SQTIHQWPATLVQPVGSPLSLECTVEGTSNPNLYWYRQAAGRGLQLLFYSVGIGQISSEVPQNLSASRPQDRQFILSSKKLLLSDSGFYLCAWTDGLLSNQPQHFGDGTRLSIL.

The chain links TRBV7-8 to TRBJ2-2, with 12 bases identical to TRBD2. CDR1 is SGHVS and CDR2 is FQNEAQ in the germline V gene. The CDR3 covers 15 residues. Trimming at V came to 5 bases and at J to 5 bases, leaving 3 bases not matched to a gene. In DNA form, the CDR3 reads TGTGCCAGCAGCATCCTAGCGGGAGGGACCGGGGAGCTGTTTTTT. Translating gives CASSILAGGTGELFF.

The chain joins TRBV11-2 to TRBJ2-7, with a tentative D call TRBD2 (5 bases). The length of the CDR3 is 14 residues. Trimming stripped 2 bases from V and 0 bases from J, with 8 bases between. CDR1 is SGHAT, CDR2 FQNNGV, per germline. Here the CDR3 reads CASSLNRGSYEQYF. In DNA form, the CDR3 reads TGTGCCAGCAGCTTAAATCGGGGCTCCTACGAGCAGTACTTC. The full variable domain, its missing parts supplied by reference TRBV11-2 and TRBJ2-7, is EAGVAQSPRYKIIEKRQSVAFWCNPISGHATLYWYQQILGQGPKLLIQFQNNGVVDDSQLPKDRFSAERLKGVDSTLKIQPAKLEDSAVYLCASSLNRGSYEQYFGPGTRLTVT.

The CDR3 coding sequence is TGTGCCAGCTCACCAGAGGGCTACACTGAAGCTTTCTTT. Translation gives CASSPEGYTEAFF. The rearrangement joins TRBV18 to TRBJ1-1; no definite D call. Between the trimmed V and J ends, which lost 2 bases and 3 bases, there was a span of 7 bases. The CDR3 contains 13 residues. Germline CDR1 is KGHSH and CDR2 is LQKENI.

This chain's CDR3 is CASSHAGTGSYNEQFF. The CDR3 DNA reads TGTGCCAGCAGCCACGCCGGGACAGGATCCTACAATGAGCAGTTCTTC. The genes are TRBV28 and TRBJ2-1; 8 bases are a match to TRBD1. The CDR3 has 16 amino acids. From germline, CDR1 is MDHEN and CDR2 SYDVKM. The junction had 8 bases not matched to a gene; V was cut back by 6 bases and J by 1 base.

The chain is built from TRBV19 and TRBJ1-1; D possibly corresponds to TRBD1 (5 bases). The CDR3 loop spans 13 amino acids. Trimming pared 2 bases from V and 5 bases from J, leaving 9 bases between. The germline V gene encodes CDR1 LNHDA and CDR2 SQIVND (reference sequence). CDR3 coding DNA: TGTGCCAGTAGTATATCAGGGAAGACTGAAGCTTTCTTT. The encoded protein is CASSISGKTEAFF. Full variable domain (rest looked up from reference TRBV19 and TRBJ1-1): DGGITQSPKYLFRKEGQNVTLSCEQNLNHDAMYWYRQDPGQGLRLIYYSQIVNDFQKGDIAEGYSVSREKKESFPLTVTSAQKNPTAFYLCASSISGKTEAFFGQGTRLTVV.

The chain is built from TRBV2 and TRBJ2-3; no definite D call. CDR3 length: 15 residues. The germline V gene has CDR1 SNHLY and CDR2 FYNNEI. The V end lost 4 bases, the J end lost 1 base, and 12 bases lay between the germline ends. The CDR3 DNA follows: TGTGCCAGCAGTGGCGCCGGTGTGGGCACAGATACGCAGTATTTT. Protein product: CASSGAGVGTDTQYF.

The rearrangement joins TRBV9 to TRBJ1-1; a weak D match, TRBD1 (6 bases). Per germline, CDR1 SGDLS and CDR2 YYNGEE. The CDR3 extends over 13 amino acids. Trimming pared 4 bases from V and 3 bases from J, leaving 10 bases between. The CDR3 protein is CASSRGDDTEAFF. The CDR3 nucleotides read TGTGCCAGCAGCAGGGGGGATGACACTGAAGCTTTCTTT. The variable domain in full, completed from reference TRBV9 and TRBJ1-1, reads DSGVTQTPKHLITATGQRVTLRCSPRSGDLSVYWYQQSLDQGLQFLIQYYNGEERAKGNILERFSAQQFPDLHSELNLSSLELGDSALYFCASSRGDDTEAFFGQGTRLTVV.

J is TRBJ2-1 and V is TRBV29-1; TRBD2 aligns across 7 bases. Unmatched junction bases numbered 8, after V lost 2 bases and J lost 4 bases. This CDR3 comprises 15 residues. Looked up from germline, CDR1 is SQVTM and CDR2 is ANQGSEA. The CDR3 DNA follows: TGCAGCGTTGAAATTGGTAGCGGGCTTTACAATGAGCAGTTCTTC. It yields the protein CSVEIGSGLYNEQFF.

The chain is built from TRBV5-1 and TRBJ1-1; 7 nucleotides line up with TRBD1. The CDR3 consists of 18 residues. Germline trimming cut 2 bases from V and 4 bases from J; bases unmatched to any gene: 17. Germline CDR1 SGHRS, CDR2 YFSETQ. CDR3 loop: CASSLPGQSHPGGTEAFF. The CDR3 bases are TGCGCCAGCAGCTTACCGGGACAGAGCCACCCGGGAGGCACTGAAGCTTTCTTT.

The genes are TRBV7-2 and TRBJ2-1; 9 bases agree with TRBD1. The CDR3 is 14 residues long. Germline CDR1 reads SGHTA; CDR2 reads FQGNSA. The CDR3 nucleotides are TGTGCGGAGGATGGACAGGGGATTTGGAATGAGCAGTTCTTC. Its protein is CAEDGQGIWNEQFF.